This passage covers 8 T cell receptor beta chains from one sample sequenced in a study of multiple sclerosis patients with progressive multifocal leukoencephalopathy. Here immunoSEQ multiplex PCR was the method, and the copy in TCRdb shows in-frame clones only, minus some. The table has 25,000 or so clones, around 93% seen once. Time point described: about 13 months of natalizumab therapy. Sample: PBMCs, taken from a patient treated with natalizumab. These receptor sequences come from a man aged 25-45 years with multiple sclerosis.

This clone was recorded once. This sequence joins TRBV5-1 and TRBJ2-1; D is undetermined. V was shortened by 0 bases and J by 2 bases, with 6 bases between the two germline ends. CDR1 is SGHRS, CDR2 YFSETQ, per germline. CDR3 length: 14 residues. The CDR3 loop is CASSLEQAYNEQFF. CDR3 bases: TGCGCCAGCAGCTTGGAGCAGGCCTACAATGAGCAGTTCTTC. The full variable domain, with the rest looked up from reference TRBV5-1 and TRBJ2-1, is KAGVTQTPRYLIKTRGQQVTLSCSPISGHRSVSWYQQTPGQGLQFLFEYFSETQRNKGNFPGRFSGRQFSNSRSEMNVSTLELGDSALYLCASSLEQAYNEQFFGPGTRLTVL.

This chain joins TRBV11-2 and TRBJ2-7, with D unclear. CDR3 length: 13 residues. Trimming took 1 base from V and 1 from J, leaving 5 bases between them. Germline V gives CDR1 SGHAT, CDR2 FQNNGV. This CDR3 is CASSLALSYEQYV. The CDR3, as DNA: TGTGCCAGCAGCTTAGCACTTTCCTACGAGCAGTACGTC.

The chain joins TRBV7-9 to TRBJ1-1; 7 nucleotides align to TRBD1. From germline, CDR1 is SEHNR and CDR2 FQNEAQ (reference sequence). The length of the CDR3 is 15 residues. V lost 3 bases, J lost 3 bases, and 7 bases stayed unmatched. The CDR3, as DNA: TGTGCCAGCAGCTTCGTAAGGGGGCAAGACACTGAAGCTTTCTTT. This codes for CASSFVRGQDTEAFF.

The chain recombines TRBV4-3 with TRBJ1-1; TRBD1 agrees at 9 bases. The V and J ends lost 4 bases and 3 bases, in that order; junction bases with no gene match: 9. The CDR3 consists of 16 residues. Germline CDR1 and CDR2: LGHNA and YSLEER. CDR3 sequence reads: CASSPVTDRGDTEAFF. CDR3 nucleotide sequence: TGCGCCAGCAGCCCGGTAACGGACAGGGGTGACACTGAAGCTTTCTTT.

The V call is TRBV19, the J call TRBJ1-5, with D maybe TRBD1 (5 bases). Germline loops: CDR1 LNHDA, CDR2 SQIVND (reference sequence). CDR3 length: 15 amino acids. CDR3 sequence reads: CSSRRGSGAIQPQHF. CDR3 coding DNA: TGTTCCTCGCGGCGCGGGTCTGGGGCGATTCAGCCCCAGCATTTT. Using reference TRBV19 and TRBJ1-5 for the parts outside the CDR3, the full variable domain is DGGITQSPKYLFRKEGQNVTLSCEQNLNHDAMYWYRQDPGQGLRLIYYSQIVNDFQKGDIAEGYSVSREKKESFPLTVTSAQKNPTAFYLCSSRRGSGAIQPQHFGDGTRLSIL.

This clone was seen just once. This chain links TRBV13 with TRBJ2-1; 10 nucleotides agree with TRBD2. V shed 4 bases and J 9 bases; nucleotides not matched to a gene: 15. This CDR3 is 17 amino acids long. CDR1 is PRHDT and CDR2 is FYEKMQ in the germline V gene (reference sequence). CDR3 sequence (DNA): TGTGCCAGCAGCTCGAGTCTACTAGCGGGATTAAGGGGTGAGCAGTTCTTC. Translating gives CASSSSLLAGLRGEQFF.

The genes are TRBV5-4 and TRBJ2-7, with 7 bases fitting TRBD1. After removal of 4 bases from V and 0 bases from J, the junction contained 4 bases not matched to a gene. Germline V CDR1 and CDR2: SGHNT, YYREEE (reference sequence). The CDR3 sequence is 14 residues long. CDR3 coding DNA: TGTGCCAGCAGCGTGGGACAGAGCTCCTACGAGCAGTACTTC. Protein: CASSVGQSSYEQYF.

The chain employs TRBV4-3 and TRBJ2-3, with 12 bases aligning to TRBD2. Germline V gene lookup returns CDR1 LGHNA and CDR2 YSLEER. The junction had 7 bases not matched to a gene; V was cut back by 0 bases and J by 3 bases. The CDR3 loop spans 18 amino acids. This CDR3 is CASSQETRLAGETDTQYF. The CDR3 nucleotides read TGCGCCAGCAGCCAAGAAACCAGACTAGCGGGAGAGACAGATACGCAGTATTTT.